This T cell receptor beta chain emerged from a study of blood T cells in healthy people across ages. Broader study findings: Researchers said unsorted PBMCs prevented a conclusive naive versus antigen-experienced comparison. Considered underestimates were the diversity estimates obtained from one million T cells.

They isolated at least 7 million PBMCs from each sample. As for this clonotype: Its antigen is undetermined.

The second PCR ran about 6 to 12 cycles with a sample-barcoded 5' primer and J-beta primers. Individual samples furnished no less than 2.5 million CDR3-containing paired-end reads apiece. One entry per CDR3 protein results from TCRdb running MiXCR on the 5' RACE reads. The sample lists some 290,000 distinct CDR3 sequences, 27% occurring once. V lost 8 bases to trimming and J lost 8 bases; unmatched junction nucleotides: 5. The germline V gene has CDR1 SNHLY and CDR2 FYNNEI. This CDR3 comprises 12 residues. This TCR came from a woman between 70 and 85 years old in good health. The rearrangement uses TRBV2 and TRBJ2-4, with 8 positions matching TRBD2. The specimen sequenced was blood. CDR3 in amino acids: CASGGGRDIQYF. In DNA form, the CDR3 reads TGTGCCAGCGGCGGGGGGAGGGACATTCAGTACTTC.